The present entry profiles one TCR beta chain with its context. Deletions cut 3 bases from V and 1 base from J, with 8 bases between. CDR3 length: 15 residues. CDR1 SGHRS and CDR2 YFSETQ come from the germline V gene. As originally analysed: Estimated nucleated cell counts came from reference gene primer amplification. TCRdb keeps only in-frame clones here, not all; method: immunoSEQ multiplex PCR. The D gene and trimming were derived from the DNA, and the V and J assignments and clone size from that table. The sample includes over 90,000 clones, approximately 80% of them seen just once. This sample was included in a study of blood T cell repertoires in COVID-19. As for the study in general: Sites across the United States, Italy and Spain contributed samples from acute and convalescent COVID-19.

Sequencing used peripheral blood. J is TRBJ2-6 and V is TRBV5-1; no firm D call. This receptor was taken from a man between 60 and 75 years old with active or convalescent COVID-19. The CDR3 bases are TGCGCCAGCAGCTCCGACAATTCTGGGGCCAACGTCCTGACTTTC. It yields the protein CASSSDNSGANVLTF.